These T cell receptor beta chains were read from a single sample in a study of tumor-infiltrating lymphocytes in primary liver carcinoma. TCRdb called the multiplex PCR reads again in MiXCR, with one record for every CDR3 protein. This table has some 130,000 distinct CDR3 sequences, around 70% appearing once. The sequenced sample was tumor-adjacent normal liver tissue. The receptors originated from a woman aged 55-69 years with primary liver carcinoma and hepatitis B virus infection. CDR3s include the opening cysteine and the closing phenylalanine or tryptophan. A D gene is named only where the DNA matches it firmly. The size entry is marked missing in some rows and otherwise reads once, few, many or a size class.

CTSGLVLGEDQPQHF | TGTACTAGTGGTTTGGTATTGGGAGAGGATCAGCCCCAGCATTTT | TRBJ1-5 | TRBV12-5 | NA | NA
CSAYGLAGGPSKDNEQFF | TGCAGCGCATATGGACTAGCGGGAGGGCCCTCCAAGGACAATGAGCAGTTCTTC | TRBJ2-1 | TRBV29-1 | TRBD2 | many
CASSLVMTEAFF | TGTGCCAGCAGTTTGGTAATGACTGAAGCCTTCTTT | TRBJ1-1 | TRBV12-3/TRBV12-4 | NA | NA
CSVETRGIAWELFF | TGCAGCGTTGAAACCAGGGGAATTGCCTGGGAGCTGTTTTTT | TRBJ2-2 | TRBV29-1 | NA | NA
CTNSSGQQETQYF | TGTACCAACAGCTCCGGCCAACAAGAGACCCAGTACTTC | TRBJ2-5 | TRBV11-2 | NA | NA
CSVEARSLAGVRTYTQYF | TGCAGCGTTGAAGCCCGATCCCTAGCGGGGGTACGCACGTATACGCAGTATTTT | TRBJ2-3 | TRBV29-1 | TRBD2 | NA
CSVERTSGSYYNEQFF | TGCAGCGTTGAACGGACTAGCGGGAGCTACTACAATGAGCAGTTCTTC | TRBJ2-1 | TRBV29-1 | TRBD2 | NA
CASSLGTPEVFYAYTF | TGTGCCAGCAGCCTAGGGACACCGGAGGTGTTCTATGCCTACACCTTC | TRBJ1-2 | TRBV11-3 | NA | NA
CATGDYERYF | TGTGCCACTGGGGATTACGAGCGGTACTTC | TRBJ2-7 | TRBV4-1 | NA | NA
CASSPRLAGGHEQFF | TGTGCCAGCAGCCCCCGACTAGCGGGAGGGCATGAGCAGTTCTTC | TRBJ2-1 | TRBV11-2 | TRBD2 | medium-sized
CASSLDPASSGSFYSEQFF | TGTGCCAGCAGCTTAGATCCGGCGAGTAGCGGGAGTTTTTATAGTGAGCAGTTCTTC | TRBJ2-1 | TRBV11-2 | TRBD2 | medium-sized
CVSSPRLAGASYVQYF | TGTGTCAGCAGCCCAAGACTAGCGGGAGCGAGTTACGTGCAGTACTTC | TRBJ2-7 | TRBV11-2 | TRBD2 | NA
CSAQKGGRNEKLFF | TGCAGTGCCCAGAAGGGGGGAAGAAATGAAAAACTGTTTTTT | TRBJ1-4 | TRBV20-1 | NA | NA
CASSYSRSSGALSSYNEQFF | TGTGCCAGCAGTTACTCGAGGTCTAGCGGGGCCCTTAGCTCCTACAATGAGCAGTTCTTC | TRBJ2-1 | TRBV6-2/TRBV6-3 | TRBD2 | many
CSASGTGGTEAFF | TGCAGCGCCTCCGGGACAGGGGGCACTGAAGCTTTCTTT | TRBJ1-1 | TRBV29-1 | TRBD1 | many
CSVELSTDAQYF | TGCAGTGTTGAATTAAGCACAGATGCGCAGTATTTT | TRBJ2-3 | TRBV29-1 | NA | NA
CASSLTGSRNQPQHF | TGTGCCAGCAGTTTGACAGGAAGCCGTAATCAGCCCCAGCATTTT | TRBJ1-5 | TRBV12-3/TRBV12-4 | NA | NA
CASSDIRASYEQYF | TGCGCCAGCAGCGATATCCGGGCGTCCTACGAGCAGTACTTC | TRBJ2-7 | TRBV10-2 | NA | many
CASSLRVDRETFF | TGTGCCAGCAGCTTGAGAGTGGACAGGGAAACGTTCTTT | TRBJ1-1 | TRBV11-2 | TRBD1 | NA
CSVEENGNTAAFF | TGCAGTGTTGAAGAGAACGGTAACACTGCAGCTTTCTTT | TRBJ1-1 | TRBV29-1 | NA | NA
CASSYSGGYGYTF | TGTGCCAGCAGTTACTCAGGGGGCTATGGCTACACCTTC | TRBJ1-2 | TRBV6-5 | NA | many
CASSLVRLKNIQYF | TGTGCCAGCAGTTTGGTGAGACTGAAAAACATTCAGTACTTC | TRBJ2-4 | TRBV11-2 | NA | NA
CASSLGLSEVYNDQFF | TGTGCCAGCAGCTTGGGACTATCGGAAGTCTACAATGATCAGTTCTTC | TRBJ2-1 | TRBV7-9 | TRBD2 | once
CASSRGGLGTEAFF | TGTGCCAGCAGCCGGGGGGGGTTGGGCACTGAAGCTTTCTTT | TRBJ1-1 | TRBV11-2 | NA | NA
CSVEPSSRGEQYF | TGCAGCGTTGAACCCAGCTCTAGAGGCGAGCAGTACTTC | TRBJ2-7 | TRBV29-1 | NA | many
CASSPELAGGLDYEQYF | TGTGCCAGCAGCCCAGAGCTAGCGGGAGGGCTCGACTATGAGCAGTACTTC | TRBJ2-7 | TRBV5-4 | TRBD2 | once
CSAPDRGTLSNEQFF | TGCAGTGCTCCCGACAGGGGGACACTCAGCAATGAGCAGTTCTTC | TRBJ2-1 | TRBV20-1 | TRBD1 | NA
CAWRDLAGGNTDTQYF | TGTGCCTGGAGAGATCTAGCGGGAGGGAACACAGATACGCAGTATTTT | TRBJ2-3 | TRBV30 | TRBD2 | many
CASSQEGVSYGYAF | TGCGCCAGCAGCCAAGAGGGGGTTAGCTATGGCTACGCCTTT | TRBJ1-2 | TRBV4-1 | NA | NA
CASASYEQYF | TGCGCCAGCGCTTCCTACGAGCAGTACTTC | TRBJ2-7 | TRBV5-1 | NA | many